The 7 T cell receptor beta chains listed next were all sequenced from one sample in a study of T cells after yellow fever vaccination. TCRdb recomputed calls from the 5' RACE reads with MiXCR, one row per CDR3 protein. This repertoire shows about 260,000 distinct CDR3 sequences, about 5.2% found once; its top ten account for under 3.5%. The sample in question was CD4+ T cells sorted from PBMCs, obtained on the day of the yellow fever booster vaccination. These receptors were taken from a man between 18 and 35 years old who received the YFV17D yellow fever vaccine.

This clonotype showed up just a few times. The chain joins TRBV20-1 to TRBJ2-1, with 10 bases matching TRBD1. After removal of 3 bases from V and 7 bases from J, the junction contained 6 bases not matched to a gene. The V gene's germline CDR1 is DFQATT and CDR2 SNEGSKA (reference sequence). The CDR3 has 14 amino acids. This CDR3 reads CSASRDRGRNEQFF. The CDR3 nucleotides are TGCAGTGCTAGCCGGGACAGGGGTAGGAATGAGCAGTTCTTC.

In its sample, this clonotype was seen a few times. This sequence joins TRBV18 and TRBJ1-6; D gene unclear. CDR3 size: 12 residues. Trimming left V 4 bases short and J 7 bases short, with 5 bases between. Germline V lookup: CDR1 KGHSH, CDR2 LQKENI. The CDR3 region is CASSLENSPLHF. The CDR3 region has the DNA TGTGCCAGCTCACTTGAGAATTCACCCCTCCACTTT.

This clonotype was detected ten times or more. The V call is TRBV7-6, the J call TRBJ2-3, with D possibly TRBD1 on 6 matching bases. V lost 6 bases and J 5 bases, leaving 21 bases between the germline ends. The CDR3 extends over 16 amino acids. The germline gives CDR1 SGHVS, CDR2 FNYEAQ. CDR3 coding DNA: TGTGCCAGCAGTCCCCTGGCAGGGGCTGGGGGAGATACGCAGTATTTT. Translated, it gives CASSPLAGAGGDTQYF.

CDR3 region: CASSLREAQADTQYF. In nucleotides, the CDR3 is TGTGCCAGCTCACTCAGGGAGGCCCAAGCAGATACGCAGTATTTT. The chain uses TRBV18 and TRBJ2-3; D might be TRBD2 (6 bases). Germline-derived CDR1 and CDR2 are KGHSH and LQKENI. Trimming stripped 4 bases from V and 4 bases from J, with 15 bases between. The CDR3 runs 15 residues. The full variable domain, in which reference TRBV18 and TRBJ2-3 provide the parts outside the CDR3, is NAGVMQNPRHLVRRRGQEARLRCSPMKGHSHVYWYRQLPEEGLKFMVYLQKENIIDESGMPKERFSAEFPKEGPSILRIQQVVRGDSAAYFCASSLREAQADTQYFGPGTRLTVL.

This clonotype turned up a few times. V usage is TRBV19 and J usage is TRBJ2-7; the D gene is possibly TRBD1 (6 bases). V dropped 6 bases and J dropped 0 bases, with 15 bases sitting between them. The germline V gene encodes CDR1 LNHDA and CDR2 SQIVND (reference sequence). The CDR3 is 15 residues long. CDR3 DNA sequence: TGTGCCAGTAGAAACAGGGCCCTTAACTCCTACGAGCAGTACTTC. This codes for CASRNRALNSYEQYF.

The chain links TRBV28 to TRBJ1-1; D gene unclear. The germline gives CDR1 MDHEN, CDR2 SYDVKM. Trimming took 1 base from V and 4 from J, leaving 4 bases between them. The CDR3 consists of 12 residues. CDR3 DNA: TGTGCCAGCAGTTTATCGGGCACTGAAGCTTTCTTT. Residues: CASSLSGTEAFF.

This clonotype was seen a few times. The CDR3 reads CASSPPSYEQYF. In DNA, the CDR3 is TGTGCCAGCAGCCCACCTTCCTACGAGCAGTACTTC. The gene calls are TRBV7-9 and TRBJ2-7; no clear D. Trimming removed 5 bases from V and 1 base from J, with 6 bases in between. The CDR3 totals 12 residues. From germline, CDR1 is SEHNR and CDR2 FQNEAQ (reference sequence).